The rows below give T cell receptor beta chains drawn from one sample of a study of blood T cell repertoires in COVID-19. Sequencing was performed with immunoSEQ multiplex PCR; in TCRdb, only in-frame clones are kept and a portion is missing. This table has just under 55,000 clones, around 86% appearing once. Sequencing was done on a sample of peripheral blood. The source is a woman in her fifties or sixties with acute or convalescent COVID-19. The CDR3 runs from the conserved cysteine through the conserved F or W. The D gene is left open where the match is weak.

D gene: TRBD1; V gene: TRBV5-6; CDR3 length: 14; J gene: TRBJ1-1; CDR3 protein: CASGRTGGNTEAFF
D gene: TRBD1; V gene: TRBV7-9; CDR3 length: 17; J gene: TRBJ1-1; CDR3 protein: CASSPKRTGARDTEAFF
D gene: TRBD1; V gene: TRBV5-4; CDR3 length: 16; J gene: TRBJ1-6; CDR3 protein: CASSAKTGGSSSPLHF
D gene: NA; V gene: TRBV27; CDR3 length: 13; J gene: TRBJ1-5; CDR3 protein: CASTSRYDQPQHF
D gene: NA; V gene: TRBV28; CDR3 length: 13; J gene: TRBJ1-2; CDR3 protein: CASRDTGEDGYTF
D gene: TRBD1; V gene: TRBV6-1; CDR3 length: 14; J gene: TRBJ1-2; CDR3 protein: CASRFPTGGYGYTF
D gene: TRBD1; V gene: TRBV2; CDR3 length: 13; J gene: TRBJ1-5; CDR3 protein: CASTDRVWQPQHF
D gene: NA; V gene: TRBV9; CDR3 length: 13; J gene: TRBJ1-6; CDR3 protein: CALAKGRDSPLHF
D gene: NA; V gene: TRBV5-1; CDR3 length: 15; J gene: TRBJ1-5; CDR3 protein: CASSVTGNPNQPQHF
D gene: NA; V gene: TRBV28; CDR3 length: 13; J gene: TRBJ1-2; CDR3 protein: CASSSQTGPVDTF
D gene: NA; V gene: TRBV6-6; CDR3 length: 16; J gene: TRBJ1-3; CDR3 protein: CASSRQVRGSGNTIYF
D gene: TRBD2; V gene: TRBV2; CDR3 length: 15; J gene: TRBJ2-5; CDR3 protein: CASSRTSGRIETQYF
D gene: TRBD1; V gene: TRBV6-5; CDR3 length: 15; J gene: TRBJ1-6; CDR3 protein: CASRPNRGRTSPLHF
D gene: TRBD1; V gene: TRBV5-6; CDR3 length: 17; J gene: TRBJ2-5; CDR3 protein: CASSQTVSGQGVETQYF
D gene: TRBD1; V gene: TRBV7-9; CDR3 length: 17; J gene: TRBJ1-3; CDR3 protein: CASSSGTGIGSGNTIYF
D gene: TRBD1; V gene: TRBV2; CDR3 length: 13; J gene: TRBJ2-7; CDR3 protein: CASRDRGPNEQYF
D gene: NA; V gene: TRBV5-1; CDR3 length: 14; J gene: TRBJ2-3; CDR3 protein: CASSSTFRTDTQYF
D gene: TRBD1; V gene: TRBV5-1; CDR3 length: 15; J gene: TRBJ1-5; CDR3 protein: CASSEQGESNQPQHF
D gene: NA; V gene: TRBV29-1; CDR3 length: 13; J gene: TRBJ1-1; CDR3 protein: CSFLTDTNTEAFF
D gene: TRBD1; V gene: TRBV11-2; CDR3 length: 15; J gene: TRBJ2-2; CDR3 protein: CASRGTGGNTGELFF
D gene: NA; V gene: TRBV5-1; CDR3 length: 15; J gene: TRBJ2-2; CDR3 protein: CASSLGVANTGELFF
D gene: TRBD1; V gene: TRBV6-5; CDR3 length: 12; J gene: TRBJ1-2; CDR3 protein: CASRRTGNRYTF
D gene: NA; V gene: TRBV3-1/TRBV3-2; CDR3 length: 15; J gene: TRBJ2-7; CDR3 protein: CASSQAAGSSYEQYF
D gene: NA; V gene: TRBV6-6; CDR3 length: 15; J gene: TRBJ1-3; CDR3 protein: CASSHRLTDGNTIYF
D gene: NA; V gene: TRBV5-1; CDR3 length: 14; J gene: TRBJ2-7; CDR3 protein: CASGYRTDAYEQYF
D gene: NA; V gene: TRBV7-9; CDR3 length: 13; J gene: TRBJ1-1; CDR3 protein: CASSQNLLAEAFF
D gene: NA; V gene: TRBV5-1; CDR3 length: 15; J gene: TRBJ2-1; CDR3 protein: CASSLRLVAYNEQFF
D gene: NA; V gene: TRBV6-5; CDR3 length: 16; J gene: TRBJ1-2; CDR3 protein: CASSYSIAAGARGYTF
D gene: TRBD1; V gene: TRBV5-1; CDR3 length: 16; J gene: TRBJ1-5; CDR3 protein: CASSVGQVGSGQPQHF
D gene: NA; V gene: TRBV5-1; CDR3 length: 15; J gene: TRBJ2-2; CDR3 protein: CASSLDQGSTGELFF
D gene: TRBD1; V gene: TRBV19; CDR3 length: 14; J gene: TRBJ2-5; CDR3 protein: CASSITGAGETQYF
D gene: NA; V gene: TRBV5-1; CDR3 length: 17; J gene: TRBJ2-3; CDR3 protein: CASSLRRLEALTDTQYF
D gene: TRBD1; V gene: TRBV6-5; CDR3 length: 13; J gene: TRBJ1-2; CDR3 protein: CASSYADRGGYTF
D gene: NA; V gene: TRBV4-2; CDR3 length: 18; J gene: TRBJ2-4; CDR3 protein: CASSQGRAISAFRNIQYF
D gene: TRBD1; V gene: TRBV27; CDR3 length: 15; J gene: TRBJ1-6; CDR3 protein: CASGDSSTYNSPLHF
D gene: NA; V gene: TRBV27; CDR3 length: 13; J gene: TRBJ1-6; CDR3 protein: CASSPTRGSPLHF
D gene: TRBD1; V gene: TRBV2; CDR3 length: 14; J gene: TRBJ2-1; CDR3 protein: CASRRDRSYNEQFF
D gene: TRBD1; V gene: TRBV28; CDR3 length: 14; J gene: TRBJ1-1; CDR3 protein: CASRALQGDTEAFF
D gene: TRBD1; V gene: TRBV7-2; CDR3 length: 16; J gene: TRBJ1-3; CDR3 protein: CASSPWDRGQGNTIYF
D gene: NA; V gene: TRBV23-1; CDR3 length: 19; J gene: TRBJ1-6; CDR3 protein: CASSQTTISGADYNSPLHF
D gene: TRBD2; V gene: TRBV5-4; CDR3 length: 16; J gene: TRBJ2-2; CDR3 protein: CASSLEGGRSTGELFF
D gene: NA; V gene: TRBV27; CDR3 length: 14; J gene: TRBJ1-6; CDR3 protein: CASSQGLDHSPLHF
D gene: TRBD1; V gene: TRBV7-2; CDR3 length: 16; J gene: TRBJ1-1; CDR3 protein: CASSRGYNRGNTEAFF
D gene: NA; V gene: TRBV19; CDR3 length: 15; J gene: TRBJ2-1; CDR3 protein: CASSQTSSSYNEQFF
D gene: TRBD1; V gene: TRBV5-4; CDR3 length: 16; J gene: TRBJ1-1; CDR3 protein: CASSPGQGFPGTEAFF
D gene: NA; V gene: TRBV10-2; CDR3 length: 14; J gene: TRBJ2-7; CDR3 protein: CASTRRGLYYEQYF